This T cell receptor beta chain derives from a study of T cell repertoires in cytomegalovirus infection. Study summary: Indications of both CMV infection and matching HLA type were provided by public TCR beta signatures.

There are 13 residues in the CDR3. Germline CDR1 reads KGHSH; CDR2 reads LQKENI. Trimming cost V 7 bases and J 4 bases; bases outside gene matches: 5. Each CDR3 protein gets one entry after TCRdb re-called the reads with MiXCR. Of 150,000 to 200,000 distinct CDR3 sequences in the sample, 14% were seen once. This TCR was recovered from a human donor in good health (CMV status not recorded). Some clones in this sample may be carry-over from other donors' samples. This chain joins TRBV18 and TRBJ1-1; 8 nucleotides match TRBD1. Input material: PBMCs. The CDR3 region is CASCGTGSTEAFF. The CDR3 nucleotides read TGTGCCAGCTGCGGGACAGGAAGCACTGAAGCTTTCTTT.